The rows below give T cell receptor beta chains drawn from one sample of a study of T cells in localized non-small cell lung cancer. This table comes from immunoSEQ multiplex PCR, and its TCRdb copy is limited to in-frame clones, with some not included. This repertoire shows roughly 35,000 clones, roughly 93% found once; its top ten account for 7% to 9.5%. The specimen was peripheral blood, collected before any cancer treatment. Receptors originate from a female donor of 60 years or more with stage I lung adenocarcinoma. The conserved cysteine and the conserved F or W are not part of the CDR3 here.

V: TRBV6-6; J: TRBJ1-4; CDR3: ASSWGPTNEKLF
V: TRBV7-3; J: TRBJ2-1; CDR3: ASSSPGDEQF
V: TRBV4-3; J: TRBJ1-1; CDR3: ASSQVSNTEAF
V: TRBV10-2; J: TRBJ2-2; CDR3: ASRPESNTGELF
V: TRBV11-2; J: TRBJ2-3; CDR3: ASSGSGSRTDTQY
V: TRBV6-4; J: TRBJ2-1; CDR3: ASSDGFNNEQF
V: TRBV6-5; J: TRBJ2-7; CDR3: ASRRPGQGIHEQY
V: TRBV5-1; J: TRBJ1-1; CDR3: ASSQGQVPGRTEAF
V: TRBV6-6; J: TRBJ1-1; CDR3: ASSYSGGRMNTEAF
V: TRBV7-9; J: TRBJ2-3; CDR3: ASSLRPSSLRADTQY
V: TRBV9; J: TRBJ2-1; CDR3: ASSVEAASYNEQF
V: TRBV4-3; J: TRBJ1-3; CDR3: ASSQDTSSGNTIY
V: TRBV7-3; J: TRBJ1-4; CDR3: ASSWGQGEKLF
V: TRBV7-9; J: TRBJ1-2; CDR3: ASSLMALGGYGYT
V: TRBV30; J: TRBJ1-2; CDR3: AWSVGPSNYGYT
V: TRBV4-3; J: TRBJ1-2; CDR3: ASSPRTIGSLSDGYT
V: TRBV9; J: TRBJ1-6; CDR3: ASSVDGDIGSPLH
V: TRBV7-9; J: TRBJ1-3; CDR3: ASSFVEESGNTIY
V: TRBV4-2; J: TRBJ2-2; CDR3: ASSQAYGGELF
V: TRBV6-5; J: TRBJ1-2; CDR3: ASSYRNHGYT
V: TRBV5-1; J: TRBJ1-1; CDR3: ASSSDSAGGDTEAF
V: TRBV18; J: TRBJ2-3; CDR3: ASSQLLAGATYTQY
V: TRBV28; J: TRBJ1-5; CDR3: ASTRTGSNQPQH
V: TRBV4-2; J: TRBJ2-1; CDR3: ASSLLAGGSNEQF